The clone carrying this T cell receptor (beta chain) was counted a single time. Its antigen remains unidentified. The source of the sample is a study of OX40 agonist ivuxolimab in advanced cancers. As for the study in general: Enrollees could have had prior anti-PD-1, anti-PD-L1 or anti-CTLA-4 therapy, which about 42% had received. Among those treated, three patients had partial responses, one with hepatocellular carcinoma and two with cutaneous melanoma. Study-wide points: Some of the nonresponding patients also showed low levels of normalized T-cell clonal expansion.

Sequenced by immunoSEQ multiplex PCR; TCRdb stores in-frame clones only, minus some. The sample shows approximately 79,000 clones, about 90% of them seen only once. Between the trimmed V and J ends, which lost 2 bases and 6 bases, there was a span of 18 bases. Germline CDR1 LNHDA, CDR2 SQIVND (reference sequence). CDR3 length: 16 amino acids. The J gene is TRBJ2-3, the V gene TRBV19; D unclear. This specimen was CD4+ or CD8+ T cells sorted from blood, taken in a trial of the OX40 agonist ivuxolimab. The receptor was derived from an adult with an advanced solid tumor such as melanoma, head and neck, liver or kidney cancer. The CDR3 coding sequence is TGTGCCAGTAGTATACTGCCCTCACTTGCGGTGGATACGCAGTATTTT. Its translation is CASSILPSLAVDTQYF.